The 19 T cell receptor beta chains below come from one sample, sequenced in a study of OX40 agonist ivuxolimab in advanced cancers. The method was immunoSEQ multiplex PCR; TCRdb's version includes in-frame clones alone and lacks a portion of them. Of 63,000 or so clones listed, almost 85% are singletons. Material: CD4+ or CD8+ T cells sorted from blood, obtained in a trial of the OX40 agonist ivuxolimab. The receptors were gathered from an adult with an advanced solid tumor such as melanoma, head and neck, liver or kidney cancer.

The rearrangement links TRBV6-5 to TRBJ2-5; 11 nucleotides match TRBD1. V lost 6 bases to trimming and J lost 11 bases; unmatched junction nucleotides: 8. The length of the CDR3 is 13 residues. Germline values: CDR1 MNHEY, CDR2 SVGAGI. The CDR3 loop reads CASRPGQGASQYF. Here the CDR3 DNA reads TGTGCCAGCAGACCCGGACAGGGGGCTTCTCAGTACTTC.

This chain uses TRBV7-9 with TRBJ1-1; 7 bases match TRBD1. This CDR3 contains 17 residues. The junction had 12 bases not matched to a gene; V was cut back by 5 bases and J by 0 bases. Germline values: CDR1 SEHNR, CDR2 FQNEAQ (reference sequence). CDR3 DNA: TGTGCCAGCAGCCAGGGGGGGTCGGCCTGGATGAACACTGAAGCTTTCTTT. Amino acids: CASSQGGSAWMNTEAFF.

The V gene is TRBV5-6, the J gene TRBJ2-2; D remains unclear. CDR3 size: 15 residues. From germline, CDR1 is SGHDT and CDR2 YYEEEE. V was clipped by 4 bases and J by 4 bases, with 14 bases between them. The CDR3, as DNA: TGTGCCAGCAGCGGACCCTTTAGAAGCACCGGGGAGCTGTTTTTT. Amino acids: CASSGPFRSTGELFF.

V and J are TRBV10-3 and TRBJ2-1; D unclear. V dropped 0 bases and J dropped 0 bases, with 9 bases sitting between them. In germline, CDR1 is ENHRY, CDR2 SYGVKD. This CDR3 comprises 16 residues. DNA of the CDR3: TGTGCCATCAGTGAGTCGGTAGGTGGCTCCTACAATGAGCAGTTCTTC. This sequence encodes CAISESVGGSYNEQFF.

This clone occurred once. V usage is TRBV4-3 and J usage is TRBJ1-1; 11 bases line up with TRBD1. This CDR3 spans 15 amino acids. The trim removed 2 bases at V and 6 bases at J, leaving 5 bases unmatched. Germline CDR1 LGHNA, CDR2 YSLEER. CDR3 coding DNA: TGCGCCAGCAGCCAACTAGGGACAGGGGGGGCTGAAGCTTTCTTT. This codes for CASSQLGTGGAEAFF.

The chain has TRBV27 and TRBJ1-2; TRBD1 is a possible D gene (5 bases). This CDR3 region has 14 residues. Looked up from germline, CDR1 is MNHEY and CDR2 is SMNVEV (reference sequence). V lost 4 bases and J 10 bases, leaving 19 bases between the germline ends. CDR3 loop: CASSSPPPMTDYTF. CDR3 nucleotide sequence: TGTGCCAGCAGTTCACCCCCCCCCATGACAGACTACACCTTC.

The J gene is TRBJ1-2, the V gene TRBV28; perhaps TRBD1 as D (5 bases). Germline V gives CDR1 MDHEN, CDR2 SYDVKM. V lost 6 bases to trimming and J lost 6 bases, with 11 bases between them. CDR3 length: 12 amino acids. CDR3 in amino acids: CASRSGRHGYTF. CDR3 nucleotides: TGTGCCAGCAGATCAGGGCGCCATGGCTACACCTTC.

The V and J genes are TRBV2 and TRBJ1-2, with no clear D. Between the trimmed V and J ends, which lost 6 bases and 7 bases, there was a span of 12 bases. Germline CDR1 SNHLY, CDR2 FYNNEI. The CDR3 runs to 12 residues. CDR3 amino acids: CASRDDKAGYTF. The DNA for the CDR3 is TGTGCCAGCAGGGACGACAAGGCTGGCTACACCTTC. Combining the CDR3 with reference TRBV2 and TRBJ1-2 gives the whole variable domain EPEVTQTPSHQVTQMGQEVILRCVPISNHLYFYWYRQILGQKVEFLVSFYNNEISEKSEIFDDQFSVERPDGSNFTLKIRSTKLEDSAMYFCASRDDKAGYTFGSGTRLTVV.

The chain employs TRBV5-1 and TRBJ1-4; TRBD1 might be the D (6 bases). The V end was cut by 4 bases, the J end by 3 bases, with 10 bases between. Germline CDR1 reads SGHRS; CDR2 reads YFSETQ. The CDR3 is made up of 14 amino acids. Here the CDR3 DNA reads TGCGCCAGCAGCATGGACAGCCCTAATGAAAAACTGTTTTTT. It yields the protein CASSMDSPNEKLFF. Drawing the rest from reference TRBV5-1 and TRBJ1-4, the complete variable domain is KAGVTQTPRYLIKTRGQQVTLSCSPISGHRSVSWYQQTPGQGLQFLFEYFSETQRNKGNFPGRFSGRQFSNSRSEMNVSTLELGDSALYLCASSMDSPNEKLFFGSGTQLSVL.

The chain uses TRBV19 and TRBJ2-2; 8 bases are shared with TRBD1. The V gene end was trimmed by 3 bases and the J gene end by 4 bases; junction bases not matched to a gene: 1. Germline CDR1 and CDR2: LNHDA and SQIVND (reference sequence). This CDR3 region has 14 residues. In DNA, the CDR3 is TGTGCCAGTAGTATCCAGGGGGCCACCGGGGAGCTGTTTTTT. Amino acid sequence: CASSIQGATGELFF.

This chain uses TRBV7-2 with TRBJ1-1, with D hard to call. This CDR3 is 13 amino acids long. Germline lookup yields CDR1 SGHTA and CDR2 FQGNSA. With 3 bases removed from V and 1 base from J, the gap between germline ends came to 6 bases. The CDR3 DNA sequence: TGTGCCAGCAGCTTTGGACCGAACACTGAAGCTTTCTTT. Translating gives CASSFGPNTEAFF. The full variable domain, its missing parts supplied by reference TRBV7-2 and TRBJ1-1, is GAGVSQSPSNKVTEKGKDVELRCDPISGHTALYWYRQSLGQGLEFLIYFQGNSAPDKSGLPSDRFSAERTGGSVSTLTIQRTQQEDSAVYLCASSFGPNTEAFFGQGTRLTVV.

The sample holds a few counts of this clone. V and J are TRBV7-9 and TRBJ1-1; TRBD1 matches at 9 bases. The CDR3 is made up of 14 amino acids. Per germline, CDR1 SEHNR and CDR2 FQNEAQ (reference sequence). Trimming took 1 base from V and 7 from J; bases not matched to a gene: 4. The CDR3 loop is CASSLGGQGFEAFF. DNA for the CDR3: TGTGCCAGCAGCTTAGGGGGACAGGGTTTTGAAGCTTTCTTT.

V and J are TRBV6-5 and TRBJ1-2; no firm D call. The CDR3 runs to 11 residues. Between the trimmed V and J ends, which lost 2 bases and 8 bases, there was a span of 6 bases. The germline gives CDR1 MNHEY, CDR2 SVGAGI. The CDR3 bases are TGTGCCAGCAGTTACCCGGGAGGCTACACCTTC. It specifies CASSYPGGYTF.

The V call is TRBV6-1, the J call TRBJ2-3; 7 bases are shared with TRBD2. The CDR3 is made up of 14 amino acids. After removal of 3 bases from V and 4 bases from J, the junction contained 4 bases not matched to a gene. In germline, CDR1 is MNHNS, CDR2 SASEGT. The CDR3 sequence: CASSDWGGSDTQYF. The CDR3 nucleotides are TGTGCCAGCAGTGACTGGGGGGGGTCAGATACGCAGTATTTT.

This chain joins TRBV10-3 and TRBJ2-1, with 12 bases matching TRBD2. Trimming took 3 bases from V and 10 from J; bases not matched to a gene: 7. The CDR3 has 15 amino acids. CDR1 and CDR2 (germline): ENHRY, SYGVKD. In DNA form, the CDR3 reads TGTGCCATCAGTGACGAGACTAGCGGGAGTCGGGAGCAGTTCTTC. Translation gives CAISDETSGSREQFF.

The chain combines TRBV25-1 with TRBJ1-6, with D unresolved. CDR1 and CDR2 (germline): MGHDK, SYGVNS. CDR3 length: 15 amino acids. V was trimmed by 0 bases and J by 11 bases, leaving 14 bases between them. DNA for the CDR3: TGTGCCAGCAGTGAATATCGGGGAAACTCCCCACCCCTCCACTTT. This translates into CASSEYRGNSPPLHF.

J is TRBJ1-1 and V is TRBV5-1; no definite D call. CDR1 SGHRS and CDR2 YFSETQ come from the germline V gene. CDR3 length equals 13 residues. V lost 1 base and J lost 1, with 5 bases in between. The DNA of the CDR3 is TGCGCCAGCAGCTTGTGGGGGAACACTGAAGCTTTCTTT. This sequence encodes CASSLWGNTEAFF. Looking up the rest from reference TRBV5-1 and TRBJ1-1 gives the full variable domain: KAGVTQTPRYLIKTRGQQVTLSCSPISGHRSVSWYQQTPGQGLQFLFEYFSETQRNKGNFPGRFSGRQFSNSRSEMNVSTLELGDSALYLCASSLWGNTEAFFGQGTRLTVV.

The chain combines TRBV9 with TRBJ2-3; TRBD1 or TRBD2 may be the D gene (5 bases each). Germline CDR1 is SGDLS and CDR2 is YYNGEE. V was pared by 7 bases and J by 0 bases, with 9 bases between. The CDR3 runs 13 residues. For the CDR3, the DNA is TGTGCCAGCGGGGGAACTAGCACAGATACGCAGTATTTT. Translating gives CASGGTSTDTQYF.

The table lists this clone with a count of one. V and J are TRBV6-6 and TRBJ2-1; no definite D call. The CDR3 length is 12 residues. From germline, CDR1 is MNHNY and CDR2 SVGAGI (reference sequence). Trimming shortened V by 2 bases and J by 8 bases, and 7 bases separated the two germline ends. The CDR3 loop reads CASSYVGYEQFF. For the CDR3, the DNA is TGTGCCAGCAGTTACGTCGGATATGAGCAGTTCTTC.